This is a list of T cell receptor beta chains from one sample in a study of T-cell reconstitution after alpha-beta-depleted transplantation in children. TCRdb reprocessed the PCR reads via MiXCR and lists one record per CDR3 protein. The repertoire holds 300,000 or so distinct CDR3 sequences, with 9.5% to 10% as singletons. The sample here was PBMCs from the stem cell graft donor, taken from the stem cell graft. These receptors came from a human donor who donated a stem cell graft to a child with SCID. The CDR3 runs from the conserved cysteine through the conserved F or W. A D gene is named only where the DNA matches it firmly. Not every row has a clone size; where given, it reads once, few, many or a size class.

>TRBD1|TRBV4-1|TRBJ1-3|-
TGCGCCAGCAGCCCCTCCGGGACAGGAGCTCCCTCTGGAAACACCATATATTTT
CASSPSGTGAPSGNTIYF
>-|TRBV19|TRBJ2-5|few
TGTGCCAGTAGGGCTGCAGGGTTCCAGGAGACCCAGTACTTC
CASRAAGFQETQYF
>-|TRBV7-6|TRBJ2-7|few
TGTGCCAGCAGCTTGAACAGTCTCTACGAGCAGTACTTC
CASSLNSLYEQYF
>-|TRBV2|TRBJ2-7|many
TGTGCCAGCAGTGAAGAGCTGGATTACGAGCAGTACTTC
CASSEELDYEQYF
>-|TRBV7-3|TRBJ2-3|-
TGTGCCAGCAGCCCCCGGGACGGACTCACAGATACGCAGTATTTT
CASSPRDGLTDTQYF
>TRBD1|TRBV7-9|TRBJ2-4|many
TGTGCCAGCAGCCTTACAGGGGAAAACATTCAGTACTTC
CASSLTGENIQYF
>-|TRBV3-1|TRBJ2-3|-
TGTGCCAGCAGCCAACTTTCTACCACTACAGATACGCAGTATTTT
CASSQLSTTTDTQYF
>TRBD2|TRBV5-1|TRBJ2-7|few
TGCGCCAGCAGCTTGGACCCAGGACTAGCGGGGGCCTACGAGCAGTACTTC
CASSLDPGLAGAYEQYF
>-|TRBV12-3/TRBV12-4|TRBJ1-2|many
TGTGCCAGCAGTCCGAGGGTGGGTAACTATGGCTACACCTTC
CASSPRVGNYGYTF
>-|TRBV18|TRBJ1-2|few
TGTGCCAGCTCACCACCGGGGGTCAGTAACTATGGCTACACCTTC
CASSPPGVSNYGYTF
>-|TRBV10-3|TRBJ2-7|-
TGTGCCATCAGCAAAGCCCCGGGACTTACCTACGAGCAGTACTTC
CAISKAPGLTYEQYF
>TRBD2|TRBV7-3|TRBJ2-1|few
TGTGCCAGCAGCTTAGCGGGGGGGCAGCTTGGTGAGCAGTTCTTC
CASSLAGGQLGEQFF
>-|TRBV11-1|TRBJ1-5|few
TGTGCCAGCAGCCCGGGACGGGGGGGCAATCAGCCCCAGCATTTT
CASSPGRGGNQPQHF
>-|TRBV20-1|TRBJ2-7|-
TGCAGTGCTAGCAGGGGGGGCGAGCAGTACTTC
CSASRGGEQYF
>-|TRBV5-1|TRBJ2-5|many
TGCGCCAGCAAGACGGACACCCAAGAGACCCAGTACTTC
CASKTDTQETQYF
>-|TRBV12-3/TRBV12-4|TRBJ1-2|many
TGTGCCAGCAGTTTCGGGACAAGCTATGGCTACACCTTC
CASSFGTSYGYTF
>-|TRBV27|TRBJ2-3|few
TGTGCCAGCAGTTTATCGTGGGGGGGCACAGATACGCAGTATTTT
CASSLSWGGTDTQYF
>TRBD1|TRBV12-3/TRBV12-4|TRBJ1-5|-
TGTGCCAGCAGTCGACAGGGGTTTCAGCCCCAGCATTTT
CASSRQGFQPQHF
>-|TRBV7-6|TRBJ1-2|-
TGTGCCAGCAGCTTAGCGGGGGAAGTGCAAGGCTACACCTTC
CASSLAGEVQGYTF
>-|TRBV7-7|TRBJ2-5|many
TGTGCTAGCAGCCCTGTGGGGGGCCAGGGGGAGACCCAGTACTTC
CASSPVGGQGETQYF
>-|TRBV5-5|TRBJ2-5|-
TGTGCCAGCAGCTTGTGGTCCGGCGTAGAGACCCAGTACTTC
CASSLWSGVETQYF
>-|TRBV29-1|TRBJ2-6|-
TGCAGCGTTTCACACAGCGCTGGGGCCAACGTCCTGACTTTC
CSVSHSAGANVLTF
>TRBD1|TRBV7-8|TRBJ2-7|-
TGTGCCAGCTGCTCTATCGGACAGGGGGGCTACGAGCAGTACTTC
CASCSIGQGGYEQYF
>-|TRBV6-1|TRBJ1-1|-
TGTGCCAGCAGCCGGGGGCCGGTTAACACTGAAGCTTTCTTT
CASSRGPVNTEAFF
>-|TRBV7-8|TRBJ1-2|few
TGTGCCAGCAGCTTAGAACATCCAGCATTTGACTATGGCTACACCTTC
CASSLEHPAFDYGYTF
>-|TRBV29-1|TRBJ2-1|-
TGCAGCGTTGTTGTGAGGGGGACCTACAATGAGCAGTTCTTC
CSVVVRGTYNEQFF
>TRBD2|TRBV14|TRBJ2-3|-
TGTGCCAGCAGCTTAACTAGCGGGGGCGTCACAGATACGCAGTATTTT
CASSLTSGGVTDTQYF
>TRBD2|TRBV12-3/TRBV12-4|TRBJ2-3|many
TGTGCCAGCAGTCCGGGGGGGGGCGGGAGCACAGATACGCAGTATTTT
CASSPGGGGSTDTQYF
>TRBD1|TRBV29-1|TRBJ2-7|many
TGCAGCGTAGGGGACAGAAACTACGAGCAGTACTTC
CSVGDRNYEQYF
>-|TRBV7-2|TRBJ2-1|many
TGTGCCAGCAGCTTAGCGGGGGGCCGAACCTACAATGAGCAGTTCTTC
CASSLAGGRTYNEQFF
>TRBD1|TRBV7-9|TRBJ2-7|-
TGTGCCAGCAGTCATCCTAAACAGGGGCCCTCTTTCGAGCAGTACTTC
CASSHPKQGPSFEQYF
>-|TRBV5-4|TRBJ1-3|few
TGTGCCAGCAGCTTGGGACTAACCGGAAACACCATATATTTT
CASSLGLTGNTIYF
>TRBD1|TRBV10-2|TRBJ2-2|-
TGCGCCAGCATTTTCGGACAGGGATCATCCGGGGAGCTGTTTTTT
CASIFGQGSSGELFF
>TRBD1|TRBV12-3/TRBV12-4|TRBJ2-2|few
TGTGCCAGCAGTAACCGGGACAGTTACACCGGGGAGCTGTTTTTT
CASSNRDSYTGELFF
>-|TRBV18|TRBJ2-2|-
TGTGCCAGCTCAGAACAGTTGAACACCGGGGAGCTGTTTTTT
CASSEQLNTGELFF
>-|TRBV10-3|TRBJ1-1|-
TGTGCCATCAGTGATAAGCAGGCCGGGGAAGCTTTCTTT
CAISDKQAGEAFF
>TRBD1|TRBV27|TRBJ2-7|few
TGTGCCAGCAGTTCGCAGGGACAGCCCTACGAGCAGTACTTC
CASSSQGQPYEQYF
>-|TRBV6-1|TRBJ1-1|-
TGTGCCAGCCAGCTGAAGGGGGGCTTGTCTAGTGAAGCTTTCTTT
CASQLKGGLSSEAFF
>TRBD1|TRBV7-6|TRBJ2-3|many
TGTGCCAGCAGCTTCCACGACAGGGCCCCAGATACGCAGTATTTT
CASSFHDRAPDTQYF
>TRBD1|TRBV27|TRBJ1-5|few
TGTGCCAGCAGTTTATCACCCGGGACAGGGGGCATCAATCAGCCCCAGCATTTT
CASSLSPGTGGINQPQHF
>TRBD1|TRBV6-2/TRBV6-3|TRBJ1-1|many
TGTGCCAGCAGGACAGGGGGCACTGAAGCTTTCTTT
CASRTGGTEAFF
>-|TRBV24-1|TRBJ2-3|-
TGTGCCACCAGTGGCGGAGGTTCAGATACGCAGTATTTT
CATSGGGSDTQYF
>-|TRBV12-3/TRBV12-4|TRBJ2-5|many
TGTGCCAGCAGTCTACCGGCGGGGCGCCGGGAGACCCAGTACTTC
CASSLPAGRRETQYF
>TRBD1|TRBV9|TRBJ1-2|-
TGTGCCAGCAGCGCCACAGGACAGGGGATTGGCTACACCTTC
CASSATGQGIGYTF
>TRBD2|TRBV5-1|TRBJ2-7|few
TGCGCCAGCAGCTTGGCCGGGCTAGCGGGGAAAGAGCAGTACTTC
CASSLAGLAGKEQYF
>-|TRBV29-1|TRBJ2-7|-
TGCAGCGTTTCTGGCCAGGCCTCCTACGAGCAGTACTTC
CSVSGQASYEQYF
>-|TRBV19|TRBJ1-5|many
TGTGCCAGTAGTATCGATTGGGCTAAGCCCCAGCATTTT
CASSIDWAKPQHF
>TRBD2|TRBV10-3|TRBJ2-1|many
TGTGCCACCTTGACTAGCGGAGACAATGAGCAGTTCTTC
CATLTSGDNEQFF